This TCR beta chain was observed in a study of PD-1 blockade in classical Hodgkin lymphoma. Study findings and constraints: In newly diagnosed patients, baseline TCR diversity was reportedly below that of healthy donors. In CD4+ cells, TCR diversity went up significantly by C4D1, but in CD8+ cells it did not. The diversity seen at baseline in complete responders resembled that of newly diagnosed patients.

This CDR3 comprises 15 residues. Trimming pared 7 bases from V and 0 bases from J, leaving 13 bases between. Germline assignment: CDR1 MNHEY and CDR2 SVGAGI. Time point denoted: cycle 4 day 1 (C4D1), after 5 to 7 weeks of nivolumab. Brentuximab vedotin exposure varied, and every patient relapsed after autologous stem cell transplantation. Out of thawed PBMCs, magnetic negative selection purified CD4+ T cells. With respect to this clone: Its antigen is as yet unknown.

Only in-frame clones appear in the TCRdb table, and some are missing; sequencing was by immunoSEQ multiplex PCR. The sample has about 17,000 clones, roughly 79% seen once. This sequence was found in a human donor with classical Hodgkin lymphoma. The chain uses TRBV6-5 and TRBJ2-1; possible D gene TRBD2, 5 bases. Sequencing was performed on CD4+ T cells from blood, taken before the fourth cycle of nivolumab. The CDR3 loop reads CASTRSGSSYNEQFF. CDR3 in DNA: TGTGCCAGCACTAGAAGCGGCAGCTCCTACAATGAGCAGTTCTTC.